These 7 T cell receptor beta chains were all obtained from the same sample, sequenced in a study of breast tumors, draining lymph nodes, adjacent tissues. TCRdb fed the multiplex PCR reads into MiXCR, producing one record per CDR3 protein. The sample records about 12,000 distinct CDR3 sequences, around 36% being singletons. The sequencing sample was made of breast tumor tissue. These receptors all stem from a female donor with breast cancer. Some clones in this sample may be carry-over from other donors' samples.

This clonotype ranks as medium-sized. The CDR3, as DNA: TGTGCCATCAGTGAGAGGGGAACTAATGAAAAACTGTTTTTT. This sequence encodes CAISERGTNEKLFF. The chain joins TRBV10-3 to TRBJ1-4; tentative D call: TRBD1 (5 bases). From germline, CDR1 is ENHRY and CDR2 SYGVKD. The CDR3 is made up of 14 amino acids. Trimming shortened V by 2 bases and J by 1 base, and 5 bases separated the two germline ends.

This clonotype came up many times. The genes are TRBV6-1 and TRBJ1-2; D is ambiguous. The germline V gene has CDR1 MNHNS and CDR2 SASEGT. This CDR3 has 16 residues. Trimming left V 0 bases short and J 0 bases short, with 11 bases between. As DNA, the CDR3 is TGTGCCAGCAGTGAAGCGGTAGCAGAAACTAACTATGGCTACACCTTC. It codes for CASSEAVAETNYGYTF.

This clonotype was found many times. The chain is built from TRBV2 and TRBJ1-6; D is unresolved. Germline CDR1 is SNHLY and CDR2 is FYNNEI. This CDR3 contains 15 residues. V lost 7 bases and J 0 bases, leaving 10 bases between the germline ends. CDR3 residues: CASKRQSSYNSPLHF. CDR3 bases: TGTGCCAGCAAAAGGCAGAGCTCCTATAATTCACCCCTCCACTTT. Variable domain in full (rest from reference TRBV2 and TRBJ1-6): EPEVTQTPSHQVTQMGQEVILRCVPISNHLYFYWYRQILGQKVEFLVSFYNNEISEKSEIFDDQFSVERPDGSNFTLKIRSTKLEDSAMYFCASKRQSSYNSPLHFGNGTRLTVT.

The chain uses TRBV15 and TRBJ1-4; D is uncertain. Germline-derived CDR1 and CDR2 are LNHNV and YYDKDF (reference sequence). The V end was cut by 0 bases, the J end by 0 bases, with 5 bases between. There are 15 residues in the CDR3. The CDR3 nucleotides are TGTGCCACCAGCAGAGATTTTGCAACTAATGAAAAACTGTTTTTT. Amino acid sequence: CATSRDFATNEKLFF.

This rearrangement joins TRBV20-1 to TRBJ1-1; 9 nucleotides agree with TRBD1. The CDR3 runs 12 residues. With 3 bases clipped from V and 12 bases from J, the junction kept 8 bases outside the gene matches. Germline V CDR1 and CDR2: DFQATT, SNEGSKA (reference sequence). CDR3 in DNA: TGCAGTGCTAGCCCGGGACAGGGTCTAACTTTCTTT. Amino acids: CSASPGQGLTFF.

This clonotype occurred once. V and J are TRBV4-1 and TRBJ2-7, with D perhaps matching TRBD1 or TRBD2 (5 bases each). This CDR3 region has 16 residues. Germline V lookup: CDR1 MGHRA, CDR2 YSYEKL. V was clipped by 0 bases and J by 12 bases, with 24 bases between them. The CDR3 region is CASSQEKIRDGFRMYF. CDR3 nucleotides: TGCGCCAGCAGCCAAGAGAAAATACGGGACGGATTCAGGATGTACTTC.

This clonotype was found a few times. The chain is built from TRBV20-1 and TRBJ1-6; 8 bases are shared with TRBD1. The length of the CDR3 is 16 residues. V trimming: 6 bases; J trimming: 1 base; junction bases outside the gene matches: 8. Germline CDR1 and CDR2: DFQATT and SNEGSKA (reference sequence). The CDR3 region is CSAQTGVRSYNSPLHF. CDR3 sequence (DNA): TGCAGTGCACAGACAGGGGTTCGGTCCTATAATTCACCCCTCCACTTT.